This TCR beta chain was sequenced in a study of cytomegalovirus exposure and HLA in healthy donors. As for the study in general: From donors who were HLA-typed, an early data release held around 80 million unique TCRs.

As to this clone: Its antigen is unidentified.

CDR1 is MNHEY and CDR2 is SMNVEV in the germline V gene (reference sequence). The CDR3 has 16 amino acids. V trimming: 6 bases; J trimming: 0 bases; junction bases outside the gene matches: 6. This PCR relied on a set of 60 Vbeta primers and 13 Jbeta primers. Measured with immunoSEQ multiplex PCR; TCRdb has only the in-frame clones, and not every one. The sample lists about 200,000 clones, approximately 80% occurring once. Study results and limitations: Researchers catalogued around 150 TCR beta chains as cytomegalovirus-associated. Later analysis demonstrated an association between a missense DCLRE1C variant and TCR beta V- and J-gene trimming.

This TCR was recovered from a middle-aged man in good health and CMV-seropositive. The rearrangement uses TRBV27 and TRBJ2-2, with 8 bases identical to TRBD2. The sequenced sample consisted of PBMCs. DNA of the CDR3: TGTGCCAGCAGGGCCCTTAGCGGGGCGAACACCGGGGAGCTGTTTTTT. Its protein product is CASRALSGANTGELFF.